The sequence of this T cell receptor beta chain was determined in a study of cytomegalovirus exposure and HLA in healthy donors. As for the study in general: The same platform was used for the roughly 120 validation repertoires as for the roughly 660 first-cohort repertoires, as reported in a later analysis.

V dropped 5 bases and J dropped 5 bases, with 12 bases sitting between them. Germline CDR1 reads MNHEY; CDR2 reads SVGAGI. CDR3 length: 14 amino acids. Details on this clone: Its specificity is unknown.

Only in-frame clones appear in the TCRdb table, and some are missing; sequencing was by immunoSEQ multiplex PCR. Seen here are 57,000 or so clones, about 96% observed once, and the top ten hold 0.85% to 1%. Study observations and caveats: A list of 150 or so TCR beta chains associated with cytomegalovirus was given. Most TCR sequences were seen very rarely across donors, but some public TCRs occurred in many. According to a subsequent analysis, TCR clusters identified in the first cohort showed a tendency to co-occur across the 120 or so validation repertoires.

V usage is TRBV6-5 and J usage is TRBJ2-2, with a weak D call TRBD1 (6 bases). Specimen: PBMCs. This receptor was taken from a man in his late teens or twenties in good health and CMV-seronegative. CDR3 amino acids: CASSRTDRTGELFF. The CDR3 DNA reads TGTGCCAGCAGTCGAACCGACAGGACCGGGGAGCTGTTTTTT.